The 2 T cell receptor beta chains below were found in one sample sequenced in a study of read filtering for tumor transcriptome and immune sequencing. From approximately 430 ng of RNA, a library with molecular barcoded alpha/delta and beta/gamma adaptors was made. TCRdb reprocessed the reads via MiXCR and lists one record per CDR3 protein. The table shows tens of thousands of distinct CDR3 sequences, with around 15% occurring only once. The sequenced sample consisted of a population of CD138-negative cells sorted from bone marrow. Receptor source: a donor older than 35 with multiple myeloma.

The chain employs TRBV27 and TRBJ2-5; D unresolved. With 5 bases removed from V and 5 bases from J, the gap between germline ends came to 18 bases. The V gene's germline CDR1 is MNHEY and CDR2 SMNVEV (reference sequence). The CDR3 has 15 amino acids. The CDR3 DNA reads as TGTGCCAGCAGTCCGGTCCGGGCTCGGTACGAGACCCAGTACTTC. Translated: CASSPVRARYETQYF.

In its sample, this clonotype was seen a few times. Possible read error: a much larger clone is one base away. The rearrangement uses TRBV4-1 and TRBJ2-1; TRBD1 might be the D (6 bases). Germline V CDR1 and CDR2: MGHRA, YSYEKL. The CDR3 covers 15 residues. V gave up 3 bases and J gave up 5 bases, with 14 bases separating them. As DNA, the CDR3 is TGCGCCAGCAGCCAGAACCTCCAGGGGAACAATGAGCAGTTCTTC. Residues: CASSQNLQGNNEQFF.